Shown below are 2 T cell receptor beta chains from a single sample sequenced in a study of blood T cell repertoires in COVID-19. Libraries were prepared by immunoSEQ multiplex PCR; TCRdb keeps only in-frame clonotypes and omits some of them. Among roughly 110,000 clones listed, 80% to 85% were seen once. What was sequenced was peripheral blood. The receptors derive from a human donor in a cohort sampled during active COVID-19.

The V gene is TRBV7-8, the J gene TRBJ2-1, with 7 bases matching TRBD2. The CDR3 contains 15 residues. The J segment lost 3 bases and the V segment lost 6 bases, leaving 8 bases of the junction unmatched. CDR1 is SGHVS and CDR2 is FQNEAQ in the germline V gene. CDR3 coding DNA: TGTGCCAGCAGGCGGCGGGAGTATTACTACAATGAGCAGTTCTTC. This codes for CASRRREYYYNEQFF. The entire variable domain, with the rest obtained from reference TRBV7-8 and TRBJ2-1, is as follows: GAGVSQSPRYKVAKRGQDVALRCDPISGHVSLFWYQQALGQGPEFLTYFQNEAQLDKSGLPSDRFFAERPEGSVSTLKIQRTQQEDSAVYLCASRRREYYYNEQFFGPGTRLTVL.

In this sample, this clone turned up once. The junction departs from the called germline gene at one end, perhaps through a read error. This rearrangement joins TRBV11-1 to TRBJ2-1, with D maybe TRBD1 (7 bases). In germline, CDR1 is SGHAT, CDR2 FQDESV (reference sequence). This CDR3 has 16 amino acids. In DNA form, the CDR3 reads TGTGCCAGCAGCCTAGCGATCATACAGGGGTACAATGAGCAGTTCTTC. Translating gives CASSLAIIQGYNEQFF.